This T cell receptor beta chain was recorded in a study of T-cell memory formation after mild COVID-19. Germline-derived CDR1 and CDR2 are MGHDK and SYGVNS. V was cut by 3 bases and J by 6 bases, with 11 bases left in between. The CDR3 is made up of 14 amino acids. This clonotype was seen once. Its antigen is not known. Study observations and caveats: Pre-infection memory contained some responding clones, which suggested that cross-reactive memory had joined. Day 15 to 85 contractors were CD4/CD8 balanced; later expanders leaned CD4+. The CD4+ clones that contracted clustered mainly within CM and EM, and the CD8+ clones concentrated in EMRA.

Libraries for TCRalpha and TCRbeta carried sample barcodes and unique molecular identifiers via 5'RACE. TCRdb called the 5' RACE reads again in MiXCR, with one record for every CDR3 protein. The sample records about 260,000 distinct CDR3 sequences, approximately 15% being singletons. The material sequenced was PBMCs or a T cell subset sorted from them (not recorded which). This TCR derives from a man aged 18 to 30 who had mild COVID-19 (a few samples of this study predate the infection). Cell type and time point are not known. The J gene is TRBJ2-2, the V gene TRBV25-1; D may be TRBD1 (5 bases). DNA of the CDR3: TGTGCCAGCAGTGACCCAGGGTTGGCCGGGGAGCTGTTTTTT. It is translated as CASSDPGLAGELFF.